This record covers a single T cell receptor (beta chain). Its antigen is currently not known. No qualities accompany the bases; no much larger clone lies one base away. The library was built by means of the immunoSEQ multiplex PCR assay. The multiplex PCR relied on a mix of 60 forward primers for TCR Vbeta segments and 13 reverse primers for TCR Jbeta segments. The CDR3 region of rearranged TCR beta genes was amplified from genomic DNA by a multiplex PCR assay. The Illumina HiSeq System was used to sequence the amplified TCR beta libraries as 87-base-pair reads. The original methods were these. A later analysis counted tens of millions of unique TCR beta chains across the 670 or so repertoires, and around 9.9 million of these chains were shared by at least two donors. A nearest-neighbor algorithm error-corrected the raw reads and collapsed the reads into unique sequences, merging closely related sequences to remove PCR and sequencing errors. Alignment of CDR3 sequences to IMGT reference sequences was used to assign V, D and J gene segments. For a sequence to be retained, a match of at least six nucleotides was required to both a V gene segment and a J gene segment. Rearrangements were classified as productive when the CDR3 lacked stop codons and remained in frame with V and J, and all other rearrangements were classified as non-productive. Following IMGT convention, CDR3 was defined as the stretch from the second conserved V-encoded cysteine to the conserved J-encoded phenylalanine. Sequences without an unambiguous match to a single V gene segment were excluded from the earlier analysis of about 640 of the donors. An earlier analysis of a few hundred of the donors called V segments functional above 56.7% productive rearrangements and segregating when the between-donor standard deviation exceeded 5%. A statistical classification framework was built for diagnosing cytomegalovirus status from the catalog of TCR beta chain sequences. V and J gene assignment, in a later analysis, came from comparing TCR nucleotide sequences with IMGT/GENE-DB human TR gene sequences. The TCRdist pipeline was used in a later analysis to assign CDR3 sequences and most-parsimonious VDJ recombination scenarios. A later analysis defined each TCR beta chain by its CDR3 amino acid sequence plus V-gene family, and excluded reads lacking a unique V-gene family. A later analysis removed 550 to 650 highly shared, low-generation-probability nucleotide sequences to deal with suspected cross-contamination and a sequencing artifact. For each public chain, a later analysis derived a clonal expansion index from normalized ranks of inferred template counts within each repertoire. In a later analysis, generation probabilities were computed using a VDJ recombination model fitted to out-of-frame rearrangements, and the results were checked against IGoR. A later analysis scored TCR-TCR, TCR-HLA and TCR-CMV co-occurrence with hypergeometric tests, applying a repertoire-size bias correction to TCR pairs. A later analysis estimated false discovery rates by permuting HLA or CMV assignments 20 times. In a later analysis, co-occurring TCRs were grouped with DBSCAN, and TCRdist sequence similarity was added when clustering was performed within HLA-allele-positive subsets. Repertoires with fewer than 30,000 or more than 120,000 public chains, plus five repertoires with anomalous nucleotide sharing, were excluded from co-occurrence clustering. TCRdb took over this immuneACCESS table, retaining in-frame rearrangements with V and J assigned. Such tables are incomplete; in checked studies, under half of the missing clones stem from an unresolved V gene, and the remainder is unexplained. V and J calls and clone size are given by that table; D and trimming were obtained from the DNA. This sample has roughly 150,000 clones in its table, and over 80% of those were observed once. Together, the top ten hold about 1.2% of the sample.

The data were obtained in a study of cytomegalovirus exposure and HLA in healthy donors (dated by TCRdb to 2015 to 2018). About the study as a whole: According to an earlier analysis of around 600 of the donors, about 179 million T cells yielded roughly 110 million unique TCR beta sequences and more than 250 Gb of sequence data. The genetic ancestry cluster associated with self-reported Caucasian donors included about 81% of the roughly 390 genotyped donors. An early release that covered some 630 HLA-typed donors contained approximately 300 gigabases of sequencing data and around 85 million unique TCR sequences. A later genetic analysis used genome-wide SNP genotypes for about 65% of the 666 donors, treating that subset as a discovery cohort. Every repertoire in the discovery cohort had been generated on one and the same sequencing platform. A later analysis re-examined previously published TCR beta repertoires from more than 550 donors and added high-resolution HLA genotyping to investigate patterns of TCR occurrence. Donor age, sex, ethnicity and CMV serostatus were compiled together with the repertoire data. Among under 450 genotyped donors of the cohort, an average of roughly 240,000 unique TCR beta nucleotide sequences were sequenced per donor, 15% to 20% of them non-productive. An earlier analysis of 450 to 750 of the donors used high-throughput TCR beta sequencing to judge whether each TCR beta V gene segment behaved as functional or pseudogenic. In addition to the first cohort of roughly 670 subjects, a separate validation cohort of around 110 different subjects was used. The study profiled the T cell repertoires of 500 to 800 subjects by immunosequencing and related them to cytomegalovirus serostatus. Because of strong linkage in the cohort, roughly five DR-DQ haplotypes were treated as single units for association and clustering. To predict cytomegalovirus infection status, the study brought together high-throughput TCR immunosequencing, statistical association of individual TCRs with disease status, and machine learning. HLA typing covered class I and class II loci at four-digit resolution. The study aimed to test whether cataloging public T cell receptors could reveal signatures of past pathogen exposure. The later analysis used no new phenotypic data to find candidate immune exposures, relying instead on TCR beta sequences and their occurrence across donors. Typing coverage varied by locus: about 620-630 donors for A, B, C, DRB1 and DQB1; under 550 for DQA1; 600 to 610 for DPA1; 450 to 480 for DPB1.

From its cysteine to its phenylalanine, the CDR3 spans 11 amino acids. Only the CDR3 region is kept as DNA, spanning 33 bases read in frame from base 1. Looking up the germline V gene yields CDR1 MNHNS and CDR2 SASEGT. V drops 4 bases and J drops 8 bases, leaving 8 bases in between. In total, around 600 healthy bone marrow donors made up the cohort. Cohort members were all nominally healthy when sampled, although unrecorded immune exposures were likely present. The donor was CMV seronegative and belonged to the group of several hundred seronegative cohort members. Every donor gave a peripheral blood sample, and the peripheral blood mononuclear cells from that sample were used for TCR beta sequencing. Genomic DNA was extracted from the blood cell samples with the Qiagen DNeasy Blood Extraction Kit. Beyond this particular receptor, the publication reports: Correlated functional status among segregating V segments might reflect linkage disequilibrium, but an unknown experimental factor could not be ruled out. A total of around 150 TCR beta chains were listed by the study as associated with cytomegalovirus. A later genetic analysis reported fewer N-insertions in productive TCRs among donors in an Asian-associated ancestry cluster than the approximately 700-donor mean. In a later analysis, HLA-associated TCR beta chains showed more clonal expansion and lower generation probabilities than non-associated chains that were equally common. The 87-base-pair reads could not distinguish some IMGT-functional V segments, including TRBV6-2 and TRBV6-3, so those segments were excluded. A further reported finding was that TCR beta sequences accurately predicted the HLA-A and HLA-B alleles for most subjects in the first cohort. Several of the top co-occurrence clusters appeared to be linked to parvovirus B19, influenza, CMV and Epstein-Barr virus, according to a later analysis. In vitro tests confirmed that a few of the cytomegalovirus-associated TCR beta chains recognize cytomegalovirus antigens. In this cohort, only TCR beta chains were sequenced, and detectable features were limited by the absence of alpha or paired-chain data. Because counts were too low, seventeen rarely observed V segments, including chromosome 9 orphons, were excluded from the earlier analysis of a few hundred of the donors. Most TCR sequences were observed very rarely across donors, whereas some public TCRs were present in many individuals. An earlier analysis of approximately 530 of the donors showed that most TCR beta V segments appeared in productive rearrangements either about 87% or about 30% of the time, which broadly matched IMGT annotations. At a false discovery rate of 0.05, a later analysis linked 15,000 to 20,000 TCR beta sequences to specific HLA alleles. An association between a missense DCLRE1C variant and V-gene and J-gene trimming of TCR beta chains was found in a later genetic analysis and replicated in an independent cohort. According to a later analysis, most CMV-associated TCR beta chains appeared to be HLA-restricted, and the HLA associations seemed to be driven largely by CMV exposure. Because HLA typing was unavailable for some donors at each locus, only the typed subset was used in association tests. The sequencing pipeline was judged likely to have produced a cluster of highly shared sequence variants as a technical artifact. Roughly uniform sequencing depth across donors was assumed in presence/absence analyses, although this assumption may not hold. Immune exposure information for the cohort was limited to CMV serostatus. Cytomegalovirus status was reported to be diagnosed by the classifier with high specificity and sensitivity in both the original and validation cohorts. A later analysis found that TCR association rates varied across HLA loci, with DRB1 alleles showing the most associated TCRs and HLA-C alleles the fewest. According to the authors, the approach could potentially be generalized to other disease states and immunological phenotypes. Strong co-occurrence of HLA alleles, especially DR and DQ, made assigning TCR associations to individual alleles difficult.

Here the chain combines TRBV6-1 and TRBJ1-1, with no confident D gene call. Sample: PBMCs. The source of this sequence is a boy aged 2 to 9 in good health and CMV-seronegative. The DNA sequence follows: TGTGCCAGCAGTGCCGTTATAGAAGCTTTCTTT. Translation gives CASSAVIEAFF.